This T cell receptor beta chain was obtained from a study of OX40 agonist ivuxolimab in advanced cancers. Across the study: Every 2 weeks, ivuxolimab was infused into the patients intravenously at between 0.01 and 10 mg/kg. Study results and limitations: CD8+ T cells were the subset that, on average, had more expanded clones than CD4+. At doses 0.1 to 3.0 mg/kg, CD4+ and CD8+ clones expanded.

TCRdb's table, derived via immunoSEQ multiplex PCR, lists solely in-frame clones and lacks some. The sample carries about 73,000 clones, about 81% recorded once. As concerns this clone: The target antigen is unknown.

Trimming pared 6 bases from V and 8 bases from J, leaving 16 bases between. The V gene's germline CDR1 is MNHNY and CDR2 SVGAGI (reference sequence). The CDR3 runs 13 residues. The chain combines TRBV6-6 with TRBJ1-2; D perhaps matches TRBD1 (5 bases). This sequence was found in an adult with an advanced solid tumor such as melanoma, head and neck, liver or kidney cancer. Sample: CD4+ or CD8+ T cells sorted from blood, taken in a trial of the OX40 agonist ivuxolimab. The chain's CDR3 is CASRNQDGGGYTF. CDR3 sequence (DNA): TGTGCCAGCAGAAACCAAGACGGGGGGGGCTACACCTTC.